This TCR beta chain derives from a study of shared clonotypes between healthy human individuals. Whole-study results and caveats: For sorted subsets, rarefaction showed incomplete sequencing despite large depth. An anticipated effect of sequencing depth on clonotype sharing among donors was recognized.

Produced via immunoSEQ multiplex PCR; TCRdb's table is partial and in-frame only. In the table there are 1,400,000 or so clones, 98% of which are singletons. Of note for this clone: The antigen remains unidentified.

Memory CD4+ cells were the fraction left after CD45RA+ naive selection. Germline loops: CDR1 SGHRS, CDR2 YFSETQ. Between the trimmed V and J ends, which lost 6 bases and 6 bases, there was a span of 25 bases. CDR3 size: 17 residues. Sequences were obtained from naive CD4+ T cells sorted from blood. Subset meaning: CD45RA+ positively selected. The chain has TRBV5-1 and TRBJ2-1; D not resolved. This TCR derives from a young man in good health. CDR3 in DNA: TGCGCCAGCAATGAGCGTATACTCTTGAGATCCCTCAATGAGCAGTTCTTC. This encodes CASNERILLRSLNEQFF. Looking up the rest from reference TRBV5-1 and TRBJ2-1 gives the full variable domain: KAGVTQTPRYLIKTRGQQVTLSCSPISGHRSVSWYQQTPGQGLQFLFEYFSETQRNKGNFPGRFSGRQFSNSRSEMNVSTLELGDSALYLCASNERILLRSLNEQFFGPGTRLTVL.